Listed below are T cell receptor beta chains from one sample, sequenced in a study of OX40 agonist ivuxolimab in advanced cancers. Measured with immunoSEQ multiplex PCR; TCRdb has only the in-frame clones, and not every one. The table shows about 15,000 clones, with 80% to 95% occurring only once. The input for sequencing was CD4+ or CD8+ T cells sorted from blood, taken in a trial of the OX40 agonist ivuxolimab. These receptors were obtained from an adult with an advanced solid tumor such as melanoma, head and neck, liver or kidney cancer. CDR3s include the opening cysteine and the closing phenylalanine or tryptophan. Fields, in order: J gene, V gene, clone size, D gene, CDR3 DNA, CDR3 protein. D genes are given only for firm matches. For some rows the clone size is stated as once, few or many, or as a class when expanded; others skip it.

>TRBJ1-5|TRBV6-5|NA|NA
TGTGCCAGCAGTTCCTCAGGGTCAGGACAGCCCCAGCATTTT
CASSSSGSGQPQHF
>TRBJ1-4|TRBV4-1|NA|NA
TGCGCCAGCAGCTTAATCACGGTAAAGGAAAAACTGTTTTTT
CASSLITVKEKLFF
>TRBJ2-5|TRBV14|NA|NA
TGTGCCAGCAGCCACCTTTCTAAGCCCGAGACCCAGTACTTC
CASSHLSKPETQYF
>TRBJ2-1|TRBV27|NA|NA
TGTGCCAGCAGTCCCTACGACTCGGTAGCCACCAATGAGCAGTTCTTC
CASSPYDSVATNEQFF
>TRBJ1-1|TRBV13|NA|TRBD1
TGTGCCAGCAGTCTGGCAGGGGGGAACACTGAAGCTTTCTTT
CASSLAGGNTEAFF
>TRBJ2-1|TRBV29-1|NA|TRBD2
TGCAGCAGCTCCGGACTAGCGGGAGGGGTGCCGGTCAATGAGCAGTTCTTC
CSSSGLAGGVPVNEQFF
>TRBJ1-1|TRBV2|NA|TRBD1
TGTGCCAGCACCGAACCCGACAGGGGGCTTGACACTGAAGCTTTCTTT
CASTEPDRGLDTEAFF
>TRBJ1-1|TRBV27|NA|NA
TGTGCCAGCAGTCCGTGGGGGGGAACTGAAGCTTTCTTT
CASSPWGGTEAFF
>TRBJ1-5|TRBV19|NA|TRBD1
TGTGCCAGTAGTATTGGGGGACAGACCAATCAGCCCCAGCATTTT
CASSIGGQTNQPQHF
>TRBJ2-3|TRBV2|NA|NA
TGTGCCAGCAGTCTGCCCAGGGTTGATACGCAGTATTTT
CASSLPRVDTQYF
>TRBJ1-5|TRBV7-9|NA|TRBD1
TGTGCCAGCAGCTTATCGCGACAGGGGGCGATTAGCAATCAGCCCCAGCATTTT
CASSLSRQGAISNQPQHF
>TRBJ2-4|TRBV7-9|once|NA
TGTGCCAGCAGCTCCAGGGTGGACATTCAGTACTTC
CASSSRVDIQYF
>TRBJ2-2|TRBV13|NA|NA
TGTGCCAGCAGCTATTACGCCGGGGAGCTGTTTTTT
CASSYYAGELFF
>TRBJ2-7|TRBV7-9|once|TRBD1
TGTGCCAGCAGCTTTGCAGGACAGGGGTACGAGCAGTACTTC
CASSFAGQGYEQYF
>TRBJ2-7|TRBV11-2|NA|TRBD1
TGTGCCAGCAGCGGGTTTGACAGGGAGAGAAGGGGGTACGAGCAGTACTTC
CASSGFDRERRGYEQYF
>TRBJ2-5|TRBV2|few|NA
TGTGCCAGCAGTGAACTAGCGTTCCAAGAGACCCAGTACTTC
CASSELAFQETQYF
>TRBJ2-1|TRBV9|NA|NA
TGTGCCAGCAGCGTAGCCCCCCGCCATGGCTCCTACAATGAGCAGTTCTTC
CASSVAPRHGSYNEQFF
>TRBJ2-2|TRBV28|once|TRBD1
TGTGCCAGCAGTGAGACAGGGACCACCGGGGAGCTGTTTTTT
CASSETGTTGELFF
>TRBJ2-7|TRBV9|once|TRBD1
TGTGCCAGCAGCGGAGAACCCGGGACAGGACCCTCCTACGAGCAGTACTTC
CASSGEPGTGPSYEQYF
>TRBJ2-5|TRBV6-1|NA|TRBD2
TGTGCCAGCAGTGTACAGGCCCCTCACTTAAGACTAGCGGGAGAGGAGACCCAGTACTTC
CASSVQAPHLRLAGEETQYF
>TRBJ1-2|TRBV6-5|NA|TRBD1
TGTGCCAGCAGAGTCACCGGGACAGGGATCTATGGCTACACCTTC
CASRVTGTGIYGYTF
>TRBJ1-1|TRBV7-9|NA|NA
TGTGCCAGCAGCTTGGAACTGTTCAACACTGAAGCTTTCTTT
CASSLELFNTEAFF
>TRBJ2-3|TRBV5-1|once|NA
TGCGCCAGTTACGAGGGGCCAGATACGCAGTATTTT
CASYEGPDTQYF
>TRBJ2-1|TRBV13|NA|NA
TGTGCCAGCAGCCACATTAATGAGCAGTTCTTC
CASSHINEQFF
>TRBJ2-1|TRBV6-4|NA|NA
TGTGCCAGCAGTGACTCGAAGGACTCCCCGTGGCTTGAGCAGTTCTTC
CASSDSKDSPWLEQFF
>TRBJ2-7|TRBV7-6|NA|TRBD1
TGTGCCAGCAGCTTAGATGTCTGGGACAGCTACGAGCAGTACTTC
CASSLDVWDSYEQYF
>TRBJ2-7|TRBV10-3|NA|NA
TGTGCCATCAGTGAGCTGGGGTCGAGCTCCTACGAGCAGTACTTC
CAISELGSSSYEQYF
>TRBJ2-2|TRBV6-5|NA|TRBD1
TGTGCCAGCAGCCCGGGACAGGGCCCCCCCGGGGAGCTGTTTTTT
CASSPGQGPPGELFF
>TRBJ1-3|TRBV18|NA|NA
TGTGCCAGCTCACCAGCGCCAGGGGCCCTCAACACCATATATTTT
CASSPAPGALNTIYF
>TRBJ2-2|TRBV7-9|NA|NA
TGTGCCAGCAGCCGACAGGACTACACCGGGGAGCTGTTTTTT
CASSRQDYTGELFF
>TRBJ1-1|TRBV16|once|NA
TGTGCCAGCAGCACCTGGGGGGCTGAAACGAACACTGAAGCTTTCTTT
CASSTWGAETNTEAFF
>TRBJ1-6|TRBV5-1|few|NA
TGCGCCAGCAGCTTAGGGGGAGGGTCACCCCTCCACTTT
CASSLGGGSPLHF
>TRBJ2-1|TRBV25-1|few|TRBD2
TGTGCCAGCAGTGAATGGGGACTAGCGGATGGGAATGAGCAGTTCTTC
CASSEWGLADGNEQFF
>TRBJ1-1|TRBV6-5|NA|NA
TGTGCCAGCAGTTACGTAGGAACGCGCACTGAAGCTTTCTTT
CASSYVGTRTEAFF
>TRBJ2-1|TRBV28|NA|NA
TGTGCCAGCAGTTTAACCCGGGTTGGCAATGAGCAGTTCTTC
CASSLTRVGNEQFF
>TRBJ1-3|TRBV5-4|NA|NA
TGTGCCAGCAGGTCTCCAGAGTCTGGAAACACCATATATTTT
CASRSPESGNTIYF
>TRBJ1-2|TRBV18|NA|NA
TGTGCCAGCTCACCCGGGCCGAGCCTCGAAGGCTACACCTTC
CASSPGPSLEGYTF
>TRBJ1-4|TRBV7-9|NA|NA
TGTGCCAGCAGCTTAGAACAGAGCACCCATGAAAAACTGTTTTTT
CASSLEQSTHEKLFF
>TRBJ2-1|TRBV27|NA|NA
TGTGCCAGCAGTCCCAGAGAAGTGGGACTCCTAAATGAGCAGTTCTTC
CASSPREVGLLNEQFF
>TRBJ2-7|TRBV7-2|NA|NA
TGTGCCAGCAGCTTAGAAGGGGTCGGGGCGGACTACGAGCAGTACTTC
CASSLEGVGADYEQYF
>TRBJ2-7|TRBV6-6|large|TRBD2
TGTGCCAGCAGTTACTCTTCTAGCGGGGGTTACGAGCAGTACTTC
CASSYSSSGGYEQYF
>TRBJ2-3|TRBV27|NA|NA
TGTGCCAGCAGTAGCAGAATATCGAACACAGATACGCAGTATTTT
CASSSRISNTDTQYF
>TRBJ2-5|TRBV6-1|NA|NA
TGTGCCAGCAGTGAAAGCCCCGGAGGTGGAGAGACCCAGTACTTC
CASSESPGGGETQYF
>TRBJ2-3|TRBV6-1|NA|TRBD1
TGTGCCAGCAGTGAAGGGAGAGGGGGCGCAGATACGCAGTATTTT
CASSEGRGGADTQYF
>TRBJ2-7|TRBV5-4|once|NA
TGTGCCAGCAGCTTTCCCCCGGGGAGAGAGCAGTACTTC
CASSFPPGREQYF
>TRBJ2-1|TRBV18|NA|TRBD1
TGTGCCAGCTCACCGGAGGACAGGGGGCCCCAGAGCTCCTACAATGAGCAGTTCTTC
CASSPEDRGPQSSYNEQFF
>TRBJ2-1|TRBV4-1|NA|NA
TGCGCCAGCAGCCCTGCGGTAATAGCGGAGTACAATGAGCAGTTCTTC
CASSPAVIAEYNEQFF
>TRBJ2-3|TRBV28|NA|NA
TGTGCCAGCAGTTTTGAGGCAGGAGGAGCAACGCAGTATTTT
CASSFEAGGATQYF
>TRBJ2-5|TRBV5-1|NA|TRBD2
TGCGCCAGCAGCTTAGGCCTAGCGGGGGGTAACCAAGAGACCCAGTACTTC
CASSLGLAGGNQETQYF
>TRBJ2-4|TRBV6-5|once|TRBD1
TGTGCCAGCAGTTCGCCGGGACAGGGGTTCATTCAGTACTTC
CASSSPGQGFIQYF
>TRBJ2-5|TRBV4-2|NA|TRBD1
TGTGCCAGCAGCCAAGCGACAGGGGGCCAAGAGACCCAGTACTTC
CASSQATGGQETQYF
>TRBJ2-1|TRBV5-1|NA|TRBD2
TGCGCCAGCAGCCAGTCGGGGACTACTCATTACAATGAGCAGTTCTTC
CASSQSGTTHYNEQFF
>TRBJ2-1|TRBV9|once|NA
TGTGCCAGCAGCGTGGGTACAGGGAGCGTCGAAGAGCAGTTCTTC
CASSVGTGSVEEQFF